These 26 T cell receptor beta chains share one sample of origin, sequenced in a study of cytomegalovirus exposure and HLA in healthy donors. Assay used: immunoSEQ multiplex PCR; TCRdb lists only in-frame clones, some missing. The sample includes tens of thousands of clones, about 94% of them seen just once. Sequencing was carried out using PBMCs. These receptors all stem from a man younger than 35 in good health and CMV-seropositive.

The rearrangement joins TRBV6-5 to TRBJ1-4; 7 bases are shared with TRBD1. The CDR3 is made up of 15 amino acids. With 5 bases clipped from V and 1 base from J, the junction kept 4 bases outside the gene matches. Per germline, CDR1 MNHEY and CDR2 SVGAGI. CDR3: CASSRAGGTNEKLFF. CDR3 DNA: TGTGCCAGCAGTCGCGCAGGGGGAACTAATGAAAAACTGTTTTTT.

The chain links TRBV5-1 to TRBJ2-5, with 11 bases that match TRBD2. The CDR3 consists of 17 residues. Germline assignment: CDR1 SGHRS and CDR2 YFSETQ. With V trimmed by 4 bases and J by 1 base, 9 bases remained unmatched. The chain's CDR3 is CASSRRASGGLQETQYF. CDR3 DNA sequence: TGCGCCAGCAGCAGGCGGGCTAGCGGGGGGCTCCAAGAGACCCAGTACTTC. Full variable domain (rest looked up from reference TRBV5-1 and TRBJ2-5): KAGVTQTPRYLIKTRGQQVTLSCSPISGHRSVSWYQQTPGQGLQFLFEYFSETQRNKGNFPGRFSGRQFSNSRSEMNVSTLELGDSALYLCASSRRASGGLQETQYFGPGTRLLVL.

This rearrangement joins TRBV4-1 to TRBJ2-7; 7 bases line up with TRBD1. V gave up 4 bases and J gave up 1 base; unmatched junction bases: 13. The CDR3 is made up of 17 amino acids. Germline V gene lookup returns CDR1 MGHRA and CDR2 YSYEKL. The CDR3 sequence is CASSRYTTGVGSYEQYF. CDR3 nucleotides: TGCGCCAGCAGCCGTTATACCACAGGGGTGGGGTCCTACGAGCAGTACTTC.

The chain has TRBV5-1 and TRBJ2-3; unclear D gene. V lost 4 bases to trimming and J lost 4 bases, with 10 bases between them. CDR3 length: 13 amino acids. The germline V gene encodes CDR1 SGHRS and CDR2 YFSETQ. CDR3 in amino acids: CASSQETPDTQYF. CDR3 nucleotide sequence: TGCGCCAGCAGCCAAGAGACACCAGATACGCAGTATTTT.

The rearrangement uses TRBV11-2 and TRBJ2-3; 16 positions match TRBD2. The length of the CDR3 is 19 residues. The germline V gene encodes CDR1 SGHAT and CDR2 FQNNGV. The J segment lost 6 bases and the V segment lost 2 bases, leaving 11 bases of the junction unmatched. DNA of the CDR3: TGTGCCAGCAGCTTAACCCGGGGACTAGCGGGGGGGCCAAGGGATACGCAGTATTTT. Residues: CASSLTRGLAGGPRDTQYF.

This clone was observed once. V usage is TRBV9 and J usage is TRBJ2-1; D is possibly TRBD2 (7 bases). V was clipped by 3 bases and J by 9 bases, with 13 bases between them. The CDR3 runs to 13 residues. Germline CDR1 reads SGDLS; CDR2 reads YYNGEE. CDR3 nucleotide sequence: TGTGCCAGCAGCGCCGGGGGGCAGGGTGAGCAGTTCTTC. This codes for CASSAGGQGEQFF.

The gene calls are TRBV19 and TRBJ1-6; tentatively, D is TRBD1 (5 bases). Deletions cut 4 bases from V and 3 bases from J, with 16 bases between. Germline V lookup: CDR1 LNHDA, CDR2 SQIVND (reference sequence). The CDR3 runs 17 residues. DNA for the CDR3: TGTGCCAGTAGTAAGGGACTCGTAAAGGGCTATAATTCACCCCTCCACTTT. This translates into CASSKGLVKGYNSPLHF.

This chain links TRBV11-3 with TRBJ2-1; D might be TRBD2 (5 bases). The V end was cut by 2 bases, the J end by 0 bases, with 8 bases between. The CDR3 is 15 residues long. The germline CDR1 and CDR2 sequences are SGHNT and YENEEA. The DNA of the CDR3 is TGTGCCAGCAGCTTAAGCGGCAGCTCCTACAATGAGCAGTTCTTC. Protein: CASSLSGSSYNEQFF.

The chain is built from TRBV13 and TRBJ1-1, with 8 bases aligning to TRBD1. V gave up 4 bases and J gave up 0 bases; unmatched junction bases: 4. This CDR3 is 15 amino acids long. Germline CDR1 and CDR2: PRHDT and FYEKMQ (reference sequence). The CDR3 reads CASSSGQGVNTEAFF. CDR3 bases: TGTGCCAGCAGCTCAGGACAGGGTGTGAACACTGAAGCTTTCTTT. The full variable domain, rest sourced from reference TRBV13 and TRBJ1-1, is AAGVIQSPRHLIKEKRETATLKCYPIPRHDTVYWYQQGPGQDPQFLISFYEKMQSDKGSIPDRFSAQQFSDYHSELNMSSLELGDSALYFCASSSGQGVNTEAFFGQGTRLTVV.

This chain joins TRBV9 and TRBJ2-2; 7 nucleotides agree with TRBD1. Germline lookup yields CDR1 SGDLS and CDR2 YYNGEE. Germline trimming cut 3 bases from V and 3 bases from J; bases unmatched to any gene: 8. The CDR3 runs 16 residues. This chain's CDR3 is CASSARRDRHTGELFF. CDR3 in DNA: TGTGCCAGCAGCGCCCGCCGGGACAGACACACCGGGGAGCTGTTTTTT.

In this sample, this clone turned up once. J is TRBJ2-5 and V is TRBV7-9; D remains ambiguous. The CDR3 loop spans 14 amino acids. Germline CDR1 SEHNR, CDR2 FQNEAQ (reference sequence). V lost 3 bases and J 5 bases, leaving 13 bases between the germline ends. The CDR3 sequence: CASSLGSLVETQYF. CDR3 coding DNA: TGTGCCAGCAGCTTGGGCTCTTTGGTTGAGACCCAGTACTTC. Full variable domain (outside the CDR3, taken from reference TRBV7-9 and TRBJ2-5): DTGVSQNPRHKITKRGQNVTFRCDPISEHNRLYWYRQTLGQGPEFLTYFQNEAQLEKSRLLSDRFSAERPKGSFSTLEIQRTEQGDSAMYLCASSLGSLVETQYFGPGTRLLVL.

The chain combines TRBV30 with TRBJ1-2; TRBD1 matches 7 bases. This CDR3 has 14 amino acids. Germline-derived CDR1 and CDR2 are GTSNPN and SVGIG (reference sequence). CDR3 in DNA: TGTAAGTCGTCGTTCGGAGGGGGCGACTATGGCTACACCTTC. It is translated as CKSSFGGGDYGYTF.

This clone was observed a handful of times. The chain has TRBV7-2 and TRBJ1-1; D gene ambiguous. The CDR3 runs 13 residues. Looked up from germline, CDR1 is SGHTA and CDR2 is FQGNSA. Between the trimmed V and J ends, which lost 2 bases and 5 bases, there was a span of 9 bases. The CDR3 reads CASSLQRGTEAFF. CDR3 sequence (DNA): TGTGCCAGCAGCTTACAGCGGGGAACTGAAGCTTTCTTT.

DNA for the CDR3: TGTGCCAGCAGCTCAAGCGGGACAGGGTTCGCCGGGGAGCTGTTTTTT. Its protein is CASSSSGTGFAGELFF. This chain connects TRBV7-3 to TRBJ2-2, with 9 nucleotides matching TRBD1. With V trimmed by 4 bases and J by 6 bases, 9 bases remained unmatched. The CDR3 extends over 16 amino acids. Germline assignment: CDR1 SGHTA and CDR2 FQGTGA.

The CDR3 is CASSPSGNTEAFF. CDR3 nucleotides: TGCGCCAGCAGCCCCTCGGGGAACACTGAAGCTTTCTTT. The chain combines TRBV4-1 with TRBJ1-1; D is unclear. Germline assignment: CDR1 MGHRA and CDR2 YSYEKL. Trimming pared 4 bases from V and 1 base from J, leaving 7 bases between. This CDR3 has 13 residues.

The genes are TRBV6-6 and TRBJ2-5, with 10 bases lining up with TRBD1. CDR3 length: 15 residues. The germline V gene encodes CDR1 MNHNY and CDR2 SVGAGI (reference sequence). Trimming took 6 bases from V and 2 from J; bases not matched to a gene: 6. CDR3 coding DNA: TGTGCCAGCAGCCTGACAGGGGGCCGGCAAGAGACCCAGTACTTC. Its translation: CASSLTGGRQETQYF.

This clone was observed a single time. This chain connects TRBV2 to TRBJ1-1, with D possibly TRBD1 on 6 matching bases. CDR1 SNHLY and CDR2 FYNNEI come from the germline V gene. CDR3 size: 13 residues. The V end lost 4 bases, the J end lost 4 bases, and 10 bases lay between the germline ends. CDR3 loop: CASSGGGATEAFF. CDR3 DNA: TGTGCCAGCAGTGGCGGGGGCGCCACTGAAGCTTTCTTT.

The genes are TRBV7-2 and TRBJ2-5; 7 bases match TRBD1. The CDR3 is 15 amino acids. Germline assignment: CDR1 SGHTA and CDR2 FQGNSA. Losses at the gene ends were 6 bases for V and 7 bases for J; bases not matched to a gene: 14. The CDR3 protein is CASRSDRSKEGTQYF. CDR3 DNA sequence: TGTGCCAGCAGATCGGACAGGTCTAAGGAAGGGACCCAGTACTTC.

The chain combines TRBV5-1 with TRBJ2-7, with D possibly TRBD1 on 5 matching bases. Germline CDR1 SGHRS, CDR2 YFSETQ. The CDR3 totals 13 residues. Trimming shortened V by 4 bases and J by 0 bases, and 8 bases separated the two germline ends. The CDR3 DNA sequence: TGCGCCAGCAGCCAGGGAAGCTCCTACGAGCAGTACTTC. This gives the protein CASSQGSSYEQYF.

The chain combines TRBV19 with TRBJ1-1; D perhaps matches TRBD1 (5 bases). Germline CDR1 is LNHDA and CDR2 is SQIVND (reference sequence). The V end was cut by 7 bases, the J end by 5 bases, with 23 bases between. The CDR3 has 16 residues. CDR3 coding DNA: TGTGCCAGTATCCTTCGGGGGGGGACTACGGGGACTGAAGCTTTCTTT. Its protein is CASILRGGTTGTEAFF.

The chain employs TRBV15 and TRBJ2-5, with D possibly TRBD2 on 6 matching bases. CDR3 length: 14 amino acids. Germline CDR1 reads LNHNV; CDR2 reads YYDKDF (reference sequence). V was trimmed by 3 bases and J by 0 bases, leaving 8 bases between them. In DNA form, the CDR3 reads TGTGCCACCAGCAGGAGGGACTACCAAGAGACCCAGTACTTC. This translates into CATSRRDYQETQYF.

This clone was seen only a few times. This rearrangement joins TRBV6-1 to TRBJ2-5; D may be TRBD1 (6 bases). Deletions cut 6 bases from V and 4 bases from J, with 9 bases between. This CDR3 region has 12 residues. Germline V gene sequence: CDR1 MNHNS, CDR2 SASEGT. The CDR3 loop reads CASRDSLETQYF. CDR3 coding DNA: TGTGCCAGCAGGGACAGTTTAGAGACCCAGTACTTC.

The CDR3 spells CASSRDREEAFF. CDR3 sequence (DNA): TGTGCCAGCTCCCGGGACAGGGAAGAAGCTTTCTTT. This chain joins TRBV18 and TRBJ1-1; 9 bases line up with TRBD1. The V and J ends lost 6 bases and 8 bases, in that order; junction bases with no gene match: 4. The CDR3 is 12 residues long. Germline V gene sequence: CDR1 KGHSH, CDR2 LQKENI.

J is TRBJ2-7 and V is TRBV6-5; TRBD2 matches 9 bases. J was trimmed by 12 bases and V by 0 bases; bases with no gene match: 12. The CDR3 runs 15 residues. Germline assignment: CDR1 MNHEY and CDR2 SVGAGI. The CDR3 sequence is CASSYSSLAGPTRYF. CDR3 bases: TGTGCCAGCAGTTACTCTTCTCTAGCGGGGCCTACGAGGTACTTC.

The chain links TRBV30 to TRBJ2-7, with D possibly being TRBD1 (7 bases). V dropped 0 bases and J dropped 1 base, with 13 bases sitting between them. The CDR3 consists of 15 residues. Germline values: CDR1 GTSNPN, CDR2 SVGIG (reference sequence). The CDR3 loop is CAWSVGAGGSYEQYF. The CDR3 bases are TGTGCCTGGAGTGTAGGGGCAGGGGGGTCCTACGAGCAGTACTTC.

V and J are TRBV10-3 and TRBJ2-1, with 10 nucleotides matching TRBD1. Looked up from germline, CDR1 is ENHRY and CDR2 is SYGVKD. CDR3 size: 13 residues. Trimming cost V 6 bases and J 7 bases; bases outside gene matches: 3. Here the CDR3 DNA reads TGTGCCATCAGGGGGACAGGGGAAAATGAGCAGTTCTTC. Translating gives CAIRGTGENEQFF.